Each of the 17 T cell receptor beta chains below was sequenced from the same sample in a study of cytomegalovirus exposure and HLA in healthy donors. A multiplex PCR was run with 60 Vbeta primers and 13 Jbeta primers. TCRdb's copy holds only in-frame clones and misses some; the assay was immunoSEQ multiplex PCR. Of some 150,000 clones listed, 79% are singletons. Sequencing used PBMCs. The receptors come from a man aged 40-55 years in good health and CMV-seronegative.

The chain employs TRBV5-6 and TRBJ2-7; TRBD2 aligns across 9 bases. Germline CDR1 reads SGHDT; CDR2 reads YYEEEE. This CDR3 is 18 amino acids long. Trimming removed 3 bases from V and 2 bases from J; junction bases left unmatched: 15. The CDR3 DNA follows: TGTGCCAGCAGCTCGTCTTTAGCGGGAGATCCAATCCCCTACGAGCAGTACTTC. The encoded protein is CASSSSLAGDPIPYEQYF.

The chain has TRBV5-5 and TRBJ1-1; no clear D gene. Looked up from germline, CDR1 is SGHKS and CDR2 is YYEKEE (reference sequence). The CDR3 consists of 13 residues. The V gene lost 2 bases and the J gene lost 5 bases, with 10 bases spanning the gap. CDR3 sequence: CASSFGTETEAFF. DNA for the CDR3: TGTGCCAGCAGCTTTGGTACAGAAACTGAAGCTTTCTTT.

This clone has a handful of counts. The chain uses TRBV11-3 and TRBJ2-1, with D perhaps matching TRBD2 (5 bases). V gave up 2 bases and J gave up 6 bases, with 14 bases separating them. This CDR3 is 15 amino acids long. Germline CDR1 reads SGHNT; CDR2 reads YENEEA. CDR3 amino acids: CASSLRHSGGNEQFF. In DNA, the CDR3 is TGTGCCAGCAGCTTAAGGCACTCAGGAGGCAATGAGCAGTTCTTC.

The chain joins TRBV15 to TRBJ1-2; 7 bases fit TRBD1. V shed 0 bases and J 3 bases; nucleotides not matched to a gene: 7. CDR1 is LNHNV and CDR2 is YYDKDF in the germline V gene (reference sequence). This CDR3 is built from 16 residues. Written as DNA, the CDR3 is TGTGCCACCAGCAGAGATATGGGACAGATAGACTATGGCTACACCTTC. Residues: CATSRDMGQIDYGYTF.

The chain combines TRBV10-2 with TRBJ1-3; a possible D gene is TRBD1 (5 bases). V gave up 2 bases and J gave up 4 bases, with 9 bases separating them. The CDR3 length is 14 residues. From germline, CDR1 is WSHSY and CDR2 SAAADI. The CDR3 loop is CASSEQGSGNTIYF. CDR3 in DNA: TGCGCCAGCAGTGAGCAGGGATCCGGAAACACCATATATTTT.

Of note for this clone: At one boundary the junction diverges from the germline segment, which might be a read error. The chain has TRBV7-9 and TRBJ2-3; D perhaps matches TRBD2 (5 bases). CDR1 and CDR2 (germline): SEHNR, FQNEAQ (reference sequence). The CDR3 totals 16 residues. CDR3 in DNA: TGTTCCAGCAGCCGGCCCCGGGGATTGAGCACAGATACGCAGTATTTT. Protein product: CSSSRPRGLSTDTQYF.

The chain recombines TRBV19 with TRBJ2-2; D is unclear. Trimming took off 3 bases at V and 6 bases at J, with 8 bases between the two ends. This CDR3 is built from 13 residues. Germline CDR1 and CDR2: LNHDA and SQIVND (reference sequence). CDR3 coding DNA: TGTGCCAGTAGTATTCGGTTTCCCGGGGAGCTGTTTTTT. Its protein product is CASSIRFPGELFF.

The rearrangement joins TRBV18 to TRBJ2-1; D perhaps matches TRBD2 (6 bases). CDR3 length equals 13 residues. V shed 3 bases and J shed 7 bases, with 10 bases lying between them. Germline V gives CDR1 KGHSH, CDR2 LQKENI. The CDR3 DNA sequence: TGTGCCAGCTCACCTCCTAGCGTGAATGAGCAGTTCTTC. It yields the protein CASSPPSVNEQFF.

In this sample, this clone turned up a few times. CDR3 DNA: TGTGCCAGCAAACGACTGGATACGCAGTATTTT. Protein product: CASKRLDTQYF. The chain carries TRBV6-1 and TRBJ2-3; no definite D call. CDR1 is MNHNS and CDR2 is SASEGT in the germline V gene. The CDR3 totals 11 residues. V shed 7 bases and J shed 6 bases, with 8 bases lying between them.

The chain has TRBV10-3 and TRBJ2-2; tentative D call: TRBD2 (5 bases). With 3 bases removed from V and 3 bases from J, the gap between germline ends came to 8 bases. The V gene's germline CDR1 is ENHRY and CDR2 SYGVKD. The CDR3 is 14 residues long. This CDR3 is CAISDERDTGELFF. The DNA of the CDR3 is TGTGCCATCAGTGACGAGAGGGACACCGGGGAGCTGTTTTTT.

The V and J genes are TRBV28 and TRBJ2-2, with D possibly matching TRBD2 (6 bases). Trimming left V 5 bases short and J 2 bases short, with 12 bases between. The CDR3 runs 15 residues. CDR1 MDHEN and CDR2 SYDVKM come from the germline V gene. As DNA, the CDR3 is TGTGCCAGCAGTACCTCCGGGACTAACACCGGGGAGCTGTTTTTT. Its translation is CASSTSGTNTGELFF. The whole variable domain, remainder taken from reference TRBV28 and TRBJ2-2, is DVKVTQSSRYLVKRTGEKVFLECVQDMDHENMFWYRQDPGLGLRLIYFSYDVKMKEKGDIPEGYSVSREKKERFSLILESASTNQTSMYLCASSTSGTNTGELFFGEGSRLTVL.

The chain combines TRBV28 with TRBJ1-3; the match to TRBD1 covers 12 bases. The germline V gene encodes CDR1 MDHEN and CDR2 SYDVKM. The ends lost 3 bases at V and 5 bases at J; junction bases unmatched: 5. The CDR3 is 16 amino acids. CDR3 DNA: TGTGCCAGCAGTTTCCAGGGGACAGGGGGCCGAAACACCATATATTTT. Protein sequence: CASSFQGTGGRNTIYF.

Written as DNA, the CDR3 is TGTGCCAGCAGTGAAGGCGTGGGGCGGCAGTCCCTTTCAGAGCAGTACTTC. This encodes CASSEGVGRQSLSEQYF. The rearrangement uses TRBV2 and TRBJ2-7; a possible D gene is TRBD1 (5 bases). CDR1 is SNHLY and CDR2 is FYNNEI in the germline V gene. The CDR3 is made up of 17 amino acids. V was pared by 1 base and J by 7 bases, with 23 bases between.

V and J are TRBV18 and TRBJ1-2; TRBD1 might be the D (5 bases). Trimming took off 5 bases at V and 7 bases at J, with 17 bases between the two ends. The CDR3 has 14 residues. CDR1 is KGHSH and CDR2 is LQKENI in the germline V gene. The CDR3: CASSNSAAGGGYTF. For the CDR3, the DNA is TGTGCCAGCTCAAACAGCGCAGCGGGGGGTGGCTACACCTTC.

CDR3 amino acids: CASSEAPSGGNYGYTF. CDR3 sequence (DNA): TGTGCCAGCAGTGAAGCCCCCTCAGGGGGAAACTATGGCTACACCTTC. V is TRBV6-1 and J is TRBJ1-2, with TRBD1 matching 7 bases. There are 16 residues in the CDR3. Per germline, CDR1 MNHNS and CDR2 SASEGT. The V and J ends lost 0 bases and 2 bases, in that order; junction bases with no gene match: 6.

The genes are TRBV5-6 and TRBJ2-5, with TRBD1 matching 9 bases. Germline V gene lookup returns CDR1 SGHDT and CDR2 YYEEEE. The V segment lost 4 bases and the J segment 2 bases; nucleotides outside the gene matches: 3. The CDR3 loop spans 14 amino acids. This chain's CDR3 is CASSPTGGQETQYF. CDR3 sequence (DNA): TGTGCCAGCAGCCCGACAGGGGGGCAAGAGACCCAGTACTTC.

J is TRBJ2-1 and V is TRBV4-3; 10 bases fit TRBD2. Germline lookup yields CDR1 LGHNA and CDR2 YSLEER. With 4 bases clipped from V and 6 bases from J, the junction kept 15 bases outside the gene matches. This CDR3 has 18 residues. CDR3 bases: TGCGCCAGCAGCCTTTCTCTTTCAGCGGGAGGGTTGGGCAATGAGCAGTTCTTC. This sequence encodes CASSLSLSAGGLGNEQFF.